These T cell receptor beta chains were read from a single sample in a study of CD4 T cells in relation to SARS-CoV-2 and coronaviruses. Clones were sequenced by immunoSEQ multiplex PCR, and TCRdb holds only the in-frame ones, with some missing. The profile shows tens of thousands of clones, roughly 85% of them singletons. The sequencing input was memory CD4+ T cells from PBMCs. The receptors were gathered from an adult with COVID-19. CDR3s include the opening cysteine and the closing phenylalanine or tryptophan. The D gene is left open where the match is weak. Expanded clones are given a class, and other clones once, few, many or no size at all.

cdr3_aa cdr3_nt j_call d_call clone_size v_call
CASSQDSFSAGGAETQYF TGCGCCAGCAGCCAAGATTCCTTTTCAGCGGGAGGGGCGGAGACCCAGTACTTC TRBJ2-5 TRBD2 NA TRBV4-1
CASSLATANTEAFF TGTGCCAGCAGCTTAGCAACAGCGAACACTGAAGCTTTCTTT TRBJ1-1 NA NA TRBV7-8
CASSLTGLGEKLFF TGTGCCAGCAGCTTAACTGGGTTGGGTGAAAAACTGTTTTTT TRBJ1-4 NA once TRBV7-2
CASSSDFSDTQYF TGCGCCAGCAGCTCCGACTTTTCAGATACGCAGTATTTT TRBJ2-3 NA NA TRBV4-1
CASIPGTGANVLTF TGTGCCAGCATCCCGGGGACGGGGGCCAACGTCCTGACTTTC TRBJ2-6 NA NA TRBV7-8
CASSEAPQPQETQYF TGTGCCAGCAGCGAAGCCCCTCAGCCTCAAGAGACCCAGTACTTC TRBJ2-5 NA NA TRBV3-1/TRBV3-2
CAWSRQYTGELFF TGTGCCTGGAGTAGACAGTACACCGGGGAGCTGTTTTTT TRBJ2-2 NA few TRBV30
CASSFTGSHPDTQYF TGTGCCAGCAGTTTTACAGGGTCTCACCCAGATACGCAGTATTTT TRBJ2-3 NA NA TRBV2
CASHGRTYEQYF TGCGCCAGCCATGGCAGGACCTACGAGCAGTACTTC TRBJ2-7 NA once TRBV23-1
CASSPTSGSYEQYF TGTGCCAGCTCACCCACTAGCGGCTCCTACGAGCAGTACTTC TRBJ2-7 TRBD2 NA TRBV18
CASSQTSREQYF TGCGCCAGCAGCCAGACTAGTCGCGAGCAGTACTTC TRBJ2-7 NA NA TRBV5-1
CASSLGLSPGTDTQYF TGTGCCAGCAGCTTGGGACTTAGCCCGGGTACAGATACGCAGTATTTT TRBJ2-3 NA NA TRBV5-4
CASSAEVSAGEQYF TGTGCCAGCAGTGCTGAGGTCTCAGCTGGCGAGCAGTACTTC TRBJ2-7 NA NA TRBV2
CASSRTSGNSDTQYF TGCGCCAGCTCACGGACTAGCGGGAATTCAGATACGCAGTATTTT TRBJ2-3 TRBD2 NA TRBV10-1
CASSLMRELVSEQYF TGTGCCAGCAGCTTAATGAGGGAGTTGGTCTCCGAGCAGTACTTC TRBJ2-7 NA once TRBV7-2
CAISGTQGFHEQYF TGTGCCATCAGTGGAACACAGGGGTTCCACGAGCAGTACTTC TRBJ2-7 TRBD1 once TRBV10-3
CAINAGVPSYNEQFF TGTGCCATCAACGCGGGAGTTCCATCCTACAATGAGCAGTTCTTC TRBJ2-1 TRBD2 NA TRBV10-3
CASSLEYTGELFF TGTGCCAGCAGCTTGGAGTACACCGGGGAGCTGTTTTTT TRBJ2-2 NA NA TRBV5-5
CAISPGAGKETQYF TGTGCCATCAGTCCCGGGGCGGGAAAGGAGACCCAGTACTTC TRBJ2-5 NA NA TRBV10-3
CASSRDRTGSGNTIYF TGTGCCAGCTCACGGGACAGGACGGGTTCTGGAAACACCATATATTTT TRBJ1-3 TRBD1 NA TRBV18
CASSLNTGTGQNIQYF TGCGCCAGCAGCTTGAATACCGGGACAGGTCAAAACATTCAGTACTTC TRBJ2-4 TRBD1 NA TRBV5-1
CASSYSKYEQYF TGTGCCAGCAGCTATAGCAAGTACGAGCAGTACTTC TRBJ2-7 NA few TRBV28
CAWSEMGEQYF TGTGCCTGGAGTGAAATGGGCGAGCAGTACTTC TRBJ2-7 NA few TRBV30
CASLQRENTGELFF TGTGCCAGTCTGCAGCGGGAGAACACCGGGGAGCTGTTTTTT TRBJ2-2 TRBD2 NA TRBV19
CASSQDVGRADTQYF TGCGCCAGCAGCCAAGATGTGGGCCGAGCAGATACGCAGTATTTT TRBJ2-3 NA once TRBV4-3
CASTARDTQANF TGTGCCAGCACCGCCCGGGACACCCAGGCGAACTTT TRBJ2-3 NA NA TRBV28
CASSPVYSSYEQYF TGTGCCAGCAGCCCAGTGTACAGCTCCTACGAGCAGTACTTC TRBJ2-7 NA NA TRBV7-8
CASSQRGGAKPSTDTQYF TGTGCCAGTAGCCAACGGGGTGGGGCCAAACCTAGCACAGATACGCAGTATTTT TRBJ2-3 NA NA TRBV19
CASSLARGGRETQYF TGTGCCAGCAGCTTAGCCCGCGGGGGGCGAGAGACCCAGTACTTC TRBJ2-5 TRBD2 NA TRBV11-1
CATSDLKPEKAQQETQYF TGTGCCACCAGTGATTTGAAACCGGAGAAGGCTCAACAAGAGACCCAGTACTTC TRBJ2-5 NA NA TRBV24-1